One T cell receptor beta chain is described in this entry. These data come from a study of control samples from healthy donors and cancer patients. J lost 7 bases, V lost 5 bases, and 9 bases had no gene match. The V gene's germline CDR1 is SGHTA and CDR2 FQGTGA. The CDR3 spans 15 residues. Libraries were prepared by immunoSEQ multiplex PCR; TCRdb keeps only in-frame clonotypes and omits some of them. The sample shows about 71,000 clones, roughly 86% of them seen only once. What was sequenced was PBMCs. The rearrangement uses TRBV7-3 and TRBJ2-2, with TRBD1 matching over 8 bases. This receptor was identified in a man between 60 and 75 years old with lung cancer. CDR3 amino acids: CASSQTQGAIGELFF. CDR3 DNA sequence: TGTGCCAGCAGCCAGACCCAGGGGGCAATCGGGGAGCTGTTTTTT.